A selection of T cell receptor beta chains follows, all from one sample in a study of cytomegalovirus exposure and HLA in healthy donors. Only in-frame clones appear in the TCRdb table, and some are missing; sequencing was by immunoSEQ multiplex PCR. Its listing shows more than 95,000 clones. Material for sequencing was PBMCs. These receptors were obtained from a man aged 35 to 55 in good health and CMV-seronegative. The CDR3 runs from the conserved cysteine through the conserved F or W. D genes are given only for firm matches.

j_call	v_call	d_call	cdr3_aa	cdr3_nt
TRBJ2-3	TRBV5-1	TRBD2	CASSLVLAGNTDTQYF	TGCGCCAGCAGCTTGGTTCTAGCGGGAAACACAGATACGCAGTATTTT
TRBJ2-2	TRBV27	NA	CASSYTRGRSGELFF	TGTGCCAGCAGTTATACCAGGGGGAGGTCCGGGGAGCTGTTTTTT
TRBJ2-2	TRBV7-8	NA	CASSQIVVTGELFF	TGTGCCAGCAGCCAAATAGTGGTCACCGGGGAGCTGTTTTTT
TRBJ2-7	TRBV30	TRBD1	CAWSGGDRGSPLGIKQYF	TGTGCCTGGAGTGGGGGGGACAGGGGGTCCCCGCTAGGGATCAAGCAGTACTTC
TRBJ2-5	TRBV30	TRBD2	CAWGGLAGFSGETQYF	TGTGCCTGGGGGGGACTAGCGGGATTTTCTGGAGAGACCCAGTACTTC
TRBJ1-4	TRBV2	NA	CASSEDSSTNEKLFF	TGTGCCAGCAGCGAGGACAGCTCAACTAATGAAAAACTGTTTTTT
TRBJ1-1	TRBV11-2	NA	CASSSQRRAEAFF	TGTGCCAGCAGCTCTCAACGGAGGGCTGAAGCTTTCTTT
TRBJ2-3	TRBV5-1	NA	CASSLGGLEADTQYF	TGCGCCAGTTCCTTGGGGGGACTTGAAGCAGATACGCAGTATTTT
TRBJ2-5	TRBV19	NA	CASSRGRETQYF	TGTGCCAGTAGTAGAGGCCGAGAGACCCAGTACTTC
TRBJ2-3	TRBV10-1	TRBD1	CASSRGQGADTQYF	TGCGCCAGCAGCAGAGGACAGGGGGCAGATACGCAGTATTTT
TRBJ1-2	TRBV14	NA	CASSQVGWGDRINYGYTF	TGTGCCAGCAGCCAAGTTGGGTGGGGAGACAGGATAAACTATGGCTACACCTTC